A single sample gave rise to the 6 T cell receptor beta chains below, sequenced in a study of tumor-infiltrating lymphocytes in primary liver carcinoma (dated by TCRdb to the late 2010s). Blood RNA was extracted from unsorted whole blood using TRIzol reagent, and germline DNA was obtained with the DNeasy Blood & Tissue kit. Reads for this sample came from an Illumina HiSeq 2500. TCRbeta-specific cDNA was reverse-transcribed from 500 ng total RNA using a constant-region primer and ProtoScript II reverse transcriptase. The TCRbeta libraries were prepared through three rounds of nested multiplex PCR following a slightly modified ARM-PCR procedure. Multiplex TRBV1-TRBV30 forward primers and a Cbeta reverse primer were used in the first two PCR rounds, each of which was run for around 10 cycles. Clones were called with MiXCR by TCRdb after fastp trimmed the public reads at Q25, and only in-frame beta chains were retained. Merged by CDR3 protein, the rows form single entries marked with the most common genes and DNA. The sample table records around 210,000 distinct CDR3 sequences; roughly two thirds of these occur just once. The biggest ten clones account for around 7.1% of the sample.

The sequenced sample consisted of peripheral blood. Receptors were obtained from a woman aged 60-70 years with primary liver carcinoma and hepatitis B virus infection.

V usage is TRBV11-3 and J usage is TRBJ2-3, with D unresolved. CDR3 length: 13 residues. Germline CDR1 SGHNT, CDR2 YENEEA. With 7 bases removed from V and 0 bases from J, the gap between germline ends came to 8 bases. Written as DNA, the CDR3 is TGTGCCAGCAATTCAAGTAGCACAGATACGCAGTATTTT. Amino acid sequence: CASNSSSTDTQYF.

This clonotype was picked up many times. The chain links TRBV29-1 to TRBJ1-2; D remains ambiguous. V was pared by 2 bases and J by 4 bases, with 5 bases between. Germline CDR1 is SQVTM and CDR2 is ANQGSEA. CDR3 length: 11 amino acids. This chain's CDR3 is CSVEKAYGYTF. The CDR3 DNA reads as TGCAGCGTTGAAAAGGCCTATGGCTACACCTTC.

This clonotype has just a few counts. CDR3 in amino acids: CASSYSKSSGSGNEQFF. The CDR3 DNA follows: TGTGCCAGCAGTTACTCCAAGTCTAGCGGGAGTGGCAATGAGCAGTTCTTC. This sequence joins TRBV6-2 or TRBV6-3 and TRBJ2-1; TRBD2 matches at 10 bases. Unmatched junction bases numbered 8, after V lost 0 bases and J lost 6 bases. The germline CDR1 and CDR2 sequences are MNHEY and SVGEGT. The CDR3 has 17 residues.

This clonotype was observed many times. The chain carries TRBV11-2 and TRBJ2-3; 10 nucleotides match TRBD2. CDR1 is SGHAT and CDR2 is FQNNGV in the germline V gene. The J segment lost 3 bases and the V segment lost 6 bases, leaving 6 bases of the junction unmatched. This CDR3 comprises 15 residues. The CDR3 DNA sequence: TGTGCCAGCAGGCGAGCGGGAGGGGGAACAGATACGCAGTATTTT. This codes for CASRRAGGGTDTQYF.

This clonotype was counted between two and nine times. V usage is TRBV2 and J usage is TRBJ2-1; a weak D match, TRBD1 (5 bases). Trimming removed 7 bases from V and 10 bases from J, with 11 bases in between. Per the germline V gene, CDR1 is SNHLY and CDR2 is FYNNEI. This CDR3 contains 11 residues. The CDR3 bases are TGTGCCAGCAAAAGGGGTACGGAGCAGTTCTTC. This gives the protein CASKRGTEQFF.

The rearrangement links TRBV7-9 to TRBJ2-7, with D perhaps given as TRBD1 or TRBD2 (5 bases each). CDR1 SEHNR and CDR2 FQNEAQ come from the germline V gene (reference sequence). The V end lost 5 bases, the J end lost 0 bases, and 14 bases lay between the germline ends. The CDR3 spans 15 residues. CDR3 protein: CASSRDAWSSYEQYF. DNA for the CDR3: TGTGCCAGCAGCAGGGACGCCTGGAGCTCCTACGAGCAGTACTTC.